This is a list of T cell receptor beta chains from one sample in a study of radiotherapy plus CTLA-4 blockade in lung cancer. Here immunoSEQ multiplex PCR was the method, and the copy in TCRdb shows in-frame clones only, minus some. The data contain about 91,000 clones, 60% to 80% of them singletons. The sequenced sample was peripheral blood, obtained from a patient treated with radiotherapy plus ipilimumab. Every receptor here comes from a human donor with non-small cell lung cancer that progressed on radiotherapy plus ipilimumab. The CDR3 runs from the conserved cysteine through the conserved F or W. The D gene is left open where the match is weak. The listing skips clone size in some rows; elsewhere it reads once, few, many or a size class.

CDR3 DNA	CDR3 protein	clone size	D gene	V gene	J gene
TGTGCCAGCAGTGGGGGGGGTAACACTGAAGCTTTCTTT	CASSGGGNTEAFF	few	-	TRBV2	TRBJ1-1
TGTGCCAGCAGCGAGACTAGCGGTTCCTACGAGCAGTACTTC	CASSETSGSYEQYF	-	TRBD2	TRBV11-2	TRBJ2-7
TGTGCCAGCAGCCAAGAAGTAACGCGGTCCTACGAGCAGTACTTC	CASSQEVTRSYEQYF	many	-	TRBV4-2	TRBJ2-7
TGTGCCAGCAGCTACGGGACTAGTTTCACAGATACGCAGTATTTT	CASSYGTSFTDTQYF	-	TRBD2	TRBV7-2	TRBJ2-3
TGTGCCAGCAGTTCACCCCGGAGGGAGACCCAGTACTTC	CASSSPRRETQYF	few	-	TRBV28	TRBJ2-5
TGTGCCAGCAGGGCCGGCTTAGGAAGCAGCACAGATACGCAGTATTTT	CASRAGLGSSTDTQYF	once	-	TRBV4-2	TRBJ2-3
TGCGCCAGCAGCCAAGATCAGCAATATGGCTACACCTTC	CASSQDQQYGYTF	-	-	TRBV4-1	TRBJ1-2
TGTGCCAGTAGTATAGCCCACGGCGGGGGAGCTTACTCCTACGAGCAGTACTTC	CASSIAHGGGAYSYEQYF	-	TRBD2	TRBV19	TRBJ2-7
TGTGCCAGCAGTCCCGACAGGGACGGTGGGGATACGCAGTATTTT	CASSPDRDGGDTQYF	-	TRBD1	TRBV7-9	TRBJ2-3
TGTGCCAGCACCGAGGGTGTCGACCAAGAGACCCAGTACTTC	CASTEGVDQETQYF	-	-	TRBV5-6	TRBJ2-5
TGCAGCGGCGAGAGGGGATCGAACACCGGGGAGCTGTTTTTT	CSGERGSNTGELFF	-	-	TRBV29-1	TRBJ2-2
TGTGCCAGCAGAGGGGACAACTATGGCTACACCTTC	CASRGDNYGYTF	-	-	TRBV6-1	TRBJ1-2
TGTGCCAGCAGCTTGGTACCGACAGGGGTTGAAGCTTTCTTT	CASSLVPTGVEAFF	-	TRBD1	TRBV5-6	TRBJ1-1
TGTGCCAGCAGTTTCGGGACAGAAAACACTGAAGCTTTCTTT	CASSFGTENTEAFF	-	TRBD1	TRBV27	TRBJ1-1
TGCGCCAGCAGCTTGGCCGGACAGATCAATCAGCCCCAGCATTTT	CASSLAGQINQPQHF	-	-	TRBV5-1	TRBJ1-5
TGTGCCAGCAGTGCCTTAGGGAGGGAAGAGACCCAGTACTTC	CASSALGREETQYF	-	TRBD2	TRBV25-1	TRBJ2-5
TGTGCCAGCAGCGTAACAGGACAGGGGGCCGGCAATGAGCAGTTCTTC	CASSVTGQGAGNEQFF	-	TRBD1	TRBV9	TRBJ2-1
TGTGCCAGCAGACCGGGACCGTCGTTTAATGAAAAACTGTTTTTT	CASRPGPSFNEKLFF	-	-	TRBV6-5	TRBJ1-4
TGTGCCAGCAGCTTCGGTGGAAGCAATGAGCAGTTCTTC	CASSFGGSNEQFF	-	-	TRBV7-3	TRBJ2-1
TGTGCCAGCAGCTCTTCTCCGCCTAATCAGCCCCAGCATTTT	CASSSSPPNQPQHF	few	-	TRBV5-5	TRBJ1-5
TGTGCCAGCAGTTTCTCCGGACAGGGCCACGAGCAGTACTTC	CASSFSGQGHEQYF	-	TRBD1	TRBV6-5	TRBJ2-7
TGTGCCAGCAGCCGGACTAGCGGCCCTCGGGATACGCAGTATTTT	CASSRTSGPRDTQYF	-	TRBD2	TRBV7-8	TRBJ2-3
TGTGCCACCAGCAAAGGCACAGATACGCAGTATTTT	CATSKGTDTQYF	-	-	TRBV15	TRBJ2-3
TGTGCCAGCAGACGTTCGGGGGTCCGCGAGCAGTACTTC	CASRRSGVREQYF	-	-	TRBV5-6	TRBJ2-7
TGTGCCAGTACCCCAACAGGCCCGTATAGCAATCAGCCCCAGCATTTT	CASTPTGPYSNQPQHF	-	-	TRBV19	TRBJ1-5
TGTGCCAGCAGCCCCCTTCTGGGGGGACCGAACAATGAGCAGTTCTTC	CASSPLLGGPNNEQFF	-	-	TRBV9	TRBJ2-1
TGTGCCAGCAGAATCGGGACGAGTGGATCCTATGGCTACACCTTC	CASRIGTSGSYGYTF	-	-	TRBV6-5	TRBJ1-2
TGCGCCAGCAGCAGAGACGGCGGCCAGAGAGACATTCAGTACTTC	CASSRDGGQRDIQYF	-	-	TRBV5-1	TRBJ2-4
TGTGCCGCTGAAGGGGTGGGAACTGAAGCTTTCTTT	CAAEGVGTEAFF	-	-	TRBV6-5	TRBJ1-1
TGCAGCGTTTATGGGGAGGGGGCAACTAATGAAAAACTGTTTTTT	CSVYGEGATNEKLFF	-	-	TRBV29-1	TRBJ1-4
TGTGCCAGCAAACGTCTCTTTAGCAATCAGCCCCAGCATTTT	CASKRLFSNQPQHF	-	-	TRBV21-1	TRBJ1-5
TGTGCCAGCAGCAAGACGGGTCTTCTAGGCACAGATACGCAGTATTTT	CASSKTGLLGTDTQYF	-	-	TRBV11-3	TRBJ2-3
TGCAGCGTTCGCCGTACGGACCAGGGAGAGCAGTACTTC	CSVRRTDQGEQYF	-	-	TRBV29-1	TRBJ2-7
TGTGCCAGCAGCGCTAAGAATGAGCAGTTCTTC	CASSAKNEQFF	-	-	TRBV7-9	TRBJ2-1
TGTGCCAGCAGCTTATCGGGGACCCAGAGAGAGACCCAGTACTTC	CASSLSGTQRETQYF	once	-	TRBV7-6	TRBJ2-5
TGTGCCAGCAGTTACAGTTATCTGTCCCTGGAAGCTTTCTTT	CASSYSYLSLEAFF	-	-	TRBV6-5	TRBJ1-1
TGTGCCAGCAGTGTCCACACCGGGGAGCTGTTTTTT	CASSVHTGELFF	-	-	TRBV9	TRBJ2-2
TGTGCCAGCAGTCTTTCGGTAGCGGGAGCAGGGGAGCAGTACTTC	CASSLSVAGAGEQYF	-	TRBD2	TRBV2	TRBJ2-7
TGCGCCAGCAGGCACAGGGGGCTGGATGAAAAACTGTTTTTT	CASRHRGLDEKLFF	-	TRBD1	TRBV4-1	TRBJ1-4
TGTGCCAGCAGGGCCGGGACAGGGGGCCGGCAGCAGTACTTC	CASRAGTGGRQQYF	-	TRBD1	TRBV6-5	TRBJ2-7
TGTGCCAGCAGTTACTCTTGGGCGAACGAGCAGTACTTC	CASSYSWANEQYF	-	-	TRBV6-5	TRBJ2-7
TGTGCCAGCAGTTTAAACTTGTTCTCCTACGAGCAGTACTTC	CASSLNLFSYEQYF	few	-	TRBV27	TRBJ2-7
TGTGCCAGCAGCCCGTTGGGTAATTCACCCCTCCACTTT	CASSPLGNSPLHF	few	-	TRBV7-9	TRBJ1-6
TGTGCCAGCAGTTCGGCCCGAAACTATGGCTACACCTTC	CASSSARNYGYTF	-	-	TRBV25-1	TRBJ1-2
TGCAGCGTGAAATATATGAACACTGAAGCTTTCTTT	CSVKYMNTEAFF	-	-	TRBV29-1	TRBJ1-1
TGTGCCAGCAGCCTCGGACAGGGGGCTTATGGCTACACCTTC	CASSLGQGAYGYTF	-	TRBD1	TRBV5-8	TRBJ1-2
TGTGCCAGTAATCGTAGGGGAAACCCCACAGATACGCAGTATTTT	CASNRRGNPTDTQYF	-	-	TRBV19	TRBJ2-3
TGTGCCAGTAGTATGGGGGGACCCGGGGAGCTGTTTTTT	CASSMGGPGELFF	-	-	TRBV19	TRBJ2-2
TGTGCCAGCAGTGAACGGACAGGACTCACTGAAGCTTTCTTT	CASSERTGLTEAFF	-	TRBD1	TRBV2	TRBJ1-1
TGCGCCAGCAGTGTTTCGGGCATGACTGAAGCTTTCTTT	CASSVSGMTEAFF	-	-	TRBV10-2	TRBJ1-1
TGTGCCAGCAGCCCCCACAGAGGGGGGACTGAAGCTTTCTTT	CASSPHRGGTEAFF	-	-	TRBV14	TRBJ1-1
TGTGCCTGGACGGGGCGGACAGAGGATGAGCAGTACTTC	CAWTGRTEDEQYF	once	-	TRBV30	TRBJ2-7
TGCGCCAGCAGCCTCGGGACAGGGGGATACGAGCAGTACTTC	CASSLGTGGYEQYF	-	TRBD1	TRBV5-1	TRBJ2-7
TGTGCTAGCAGACTAGCGGTGAACACCGGGGAGCTGTTTTTT	CASRLAVNTGELFF	-	TRBD2	TRBV7-7	TRBJ2-2
TGTGCCAGCAGAGGGACAGGGGCTGGCTACACCTTC	CASRGTGAGYTF	-	TRBD1	TRBV6-5	TRBJ1-2
TGTGCCAGCATGCTTCGGGGGACCGGTATCGATGAGCAGTTCTTC	CASMLRGTGIDEQFF	-	-	TRBV7-9	TRBJ2-1
TGTGCCAGCACCTTGACAGCCTCTTTCTATGGCTACACCTTC	CASTLTASFYGYTF	-	-	TRBV5-5	TRBJ1-2
TGTGCCAGCAGCTCACGACAGAGTAACACTGAAGCTTTCTTT	CASSSRQSNTEAFF	once	-	TRBV5-4	TRBJ1-1
TGCGCCAGCAGCCAAGAAGCAGGGATGGCAGAGACCCAGTACTTC	CASSQEAGMAETQYF	-	-	TRBV4-1	TRBJ2-5